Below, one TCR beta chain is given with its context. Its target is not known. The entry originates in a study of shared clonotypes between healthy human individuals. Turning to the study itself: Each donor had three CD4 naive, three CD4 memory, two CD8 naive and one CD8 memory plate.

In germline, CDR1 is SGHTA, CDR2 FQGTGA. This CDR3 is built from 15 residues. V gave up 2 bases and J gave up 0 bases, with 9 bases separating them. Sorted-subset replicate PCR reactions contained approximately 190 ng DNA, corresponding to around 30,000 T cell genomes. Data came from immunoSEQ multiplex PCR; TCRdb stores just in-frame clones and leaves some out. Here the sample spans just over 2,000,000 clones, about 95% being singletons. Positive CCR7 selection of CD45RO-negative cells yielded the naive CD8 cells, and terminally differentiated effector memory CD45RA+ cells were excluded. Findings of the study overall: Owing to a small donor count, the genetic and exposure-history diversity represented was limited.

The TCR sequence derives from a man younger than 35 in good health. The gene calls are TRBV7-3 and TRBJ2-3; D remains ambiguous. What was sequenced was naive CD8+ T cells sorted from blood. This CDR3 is CASSLGSISTDTQYF. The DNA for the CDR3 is TGTGCCAGCAGCTTAGGATCCATAAGCACAGATACGCAGTATTTT.